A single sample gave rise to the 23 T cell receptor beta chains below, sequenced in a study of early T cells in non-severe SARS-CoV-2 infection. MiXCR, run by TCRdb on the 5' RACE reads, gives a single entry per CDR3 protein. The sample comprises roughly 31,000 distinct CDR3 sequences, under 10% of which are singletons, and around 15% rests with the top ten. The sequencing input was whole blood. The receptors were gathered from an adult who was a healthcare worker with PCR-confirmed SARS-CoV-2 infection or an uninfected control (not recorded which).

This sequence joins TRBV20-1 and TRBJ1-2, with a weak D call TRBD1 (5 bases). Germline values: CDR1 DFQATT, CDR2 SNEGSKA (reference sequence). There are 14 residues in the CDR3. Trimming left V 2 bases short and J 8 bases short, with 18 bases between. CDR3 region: CSARLPAGGLGYTF. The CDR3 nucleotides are TGCAGTGCTAGACTCCCCGCGGGGGGTCTCGGCTACACCTTC.

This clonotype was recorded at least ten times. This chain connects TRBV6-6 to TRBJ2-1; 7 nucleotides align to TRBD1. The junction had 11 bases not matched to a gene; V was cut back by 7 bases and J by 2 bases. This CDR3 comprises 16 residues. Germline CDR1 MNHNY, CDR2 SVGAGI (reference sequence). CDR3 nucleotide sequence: TGTGCCAGCACCTTAGCAGGGGGTACAACCTACAATGAGCAGTTCTTC. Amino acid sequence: CASTLAGGTTYNEQFF.

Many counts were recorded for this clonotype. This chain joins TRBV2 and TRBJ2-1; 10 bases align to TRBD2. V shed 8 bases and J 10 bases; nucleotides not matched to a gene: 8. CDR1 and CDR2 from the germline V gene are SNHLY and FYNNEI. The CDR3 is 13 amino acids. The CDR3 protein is CASQTALAGEQFF. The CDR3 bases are TGTGCCAGCCAGACAGCACTAGCGGGGGAGCAGTTCTTC.

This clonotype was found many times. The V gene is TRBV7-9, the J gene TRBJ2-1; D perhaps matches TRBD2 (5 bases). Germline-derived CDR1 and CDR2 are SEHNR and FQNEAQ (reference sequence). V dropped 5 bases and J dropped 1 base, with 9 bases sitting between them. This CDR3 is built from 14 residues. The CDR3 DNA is TGTGCCAGCAGCCCGGGGTCGTCCTACAATGAGCAGTTCTTC. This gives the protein CASSPGSSYNEQFF.

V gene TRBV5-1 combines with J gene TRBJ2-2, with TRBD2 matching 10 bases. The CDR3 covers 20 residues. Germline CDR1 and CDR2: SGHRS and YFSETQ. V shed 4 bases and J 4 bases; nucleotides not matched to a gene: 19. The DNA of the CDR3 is TGCGCCAGCAGCACAACCCCGCTACCCCAGCGGGGGGGAGTCACCGGGGAGCTGTTTTTT. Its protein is CASSTTPLPQRGGVTGELFF.

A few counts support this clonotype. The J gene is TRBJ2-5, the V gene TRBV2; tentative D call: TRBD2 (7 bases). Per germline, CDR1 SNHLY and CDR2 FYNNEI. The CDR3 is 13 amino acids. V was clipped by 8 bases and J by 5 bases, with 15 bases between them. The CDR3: CASGPGGSETQYF. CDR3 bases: TGTGCCAGCGGGCCGGGGGGCAGTGAGACCCAGTACTTC.

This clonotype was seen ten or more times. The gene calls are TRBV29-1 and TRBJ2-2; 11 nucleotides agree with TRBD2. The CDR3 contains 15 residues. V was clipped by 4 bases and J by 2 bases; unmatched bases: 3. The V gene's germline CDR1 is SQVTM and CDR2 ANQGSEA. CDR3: CSVGLAGTNTGELFF. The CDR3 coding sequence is TGCAGCGTTGGACTAGCGGGAACTAACACCGGGGAGCTGTTTTTT.

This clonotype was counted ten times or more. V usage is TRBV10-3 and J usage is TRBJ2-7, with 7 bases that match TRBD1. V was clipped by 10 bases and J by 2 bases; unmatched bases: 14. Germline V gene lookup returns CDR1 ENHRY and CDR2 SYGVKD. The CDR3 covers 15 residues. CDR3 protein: CATLLEGAWTYEQYF. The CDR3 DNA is TGTGCCACACTCCTTGAGGGGGCTTGGACCTACGAGCAGTACTTC.

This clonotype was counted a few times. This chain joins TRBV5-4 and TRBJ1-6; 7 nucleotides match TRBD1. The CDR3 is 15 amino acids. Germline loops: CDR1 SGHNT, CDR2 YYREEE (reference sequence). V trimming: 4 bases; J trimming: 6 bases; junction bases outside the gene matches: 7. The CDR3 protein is CASSNRQGVNSPLHF. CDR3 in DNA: TGTGCCAGCAGCAACCGACAGGGAGTTAATTCACCCCTCCACTTT.

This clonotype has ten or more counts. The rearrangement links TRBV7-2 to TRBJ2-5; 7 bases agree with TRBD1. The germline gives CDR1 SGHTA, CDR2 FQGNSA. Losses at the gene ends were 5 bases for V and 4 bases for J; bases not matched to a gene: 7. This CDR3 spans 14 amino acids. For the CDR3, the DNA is TGTGCCAGCAGCGAAGACGGGACAGCAGAGACCCAGTACTTC. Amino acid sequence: CASSEDGTAETQYF. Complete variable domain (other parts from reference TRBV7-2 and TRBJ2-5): GAGVSQSPSNKVTEKGKDVELRCDPISGHTALYWYRQSLGQGLEFLIYFQGNSAPDKSGLPSDRFSAERTGGSVSTLTIQRTQQEDSAVYLCASSEDGTAETQYFGPGTRLLVL.

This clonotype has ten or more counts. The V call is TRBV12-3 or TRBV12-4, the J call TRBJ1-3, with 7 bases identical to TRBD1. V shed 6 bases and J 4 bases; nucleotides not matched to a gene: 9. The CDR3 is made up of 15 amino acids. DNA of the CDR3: TGTGCCAGCAGGGAGACAGGGTCACCAGGAAACACCATATATTTT. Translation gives CASRETGSPGNTIYF.

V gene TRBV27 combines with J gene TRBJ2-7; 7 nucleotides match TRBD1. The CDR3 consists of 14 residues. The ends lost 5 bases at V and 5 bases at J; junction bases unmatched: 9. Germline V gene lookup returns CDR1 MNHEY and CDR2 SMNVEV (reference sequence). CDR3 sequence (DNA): TGTGCCAGCAGTCCCCGCGACAGGGCCCACGAGCAGTACTTC. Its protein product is CASSPRDRAHEQYF.

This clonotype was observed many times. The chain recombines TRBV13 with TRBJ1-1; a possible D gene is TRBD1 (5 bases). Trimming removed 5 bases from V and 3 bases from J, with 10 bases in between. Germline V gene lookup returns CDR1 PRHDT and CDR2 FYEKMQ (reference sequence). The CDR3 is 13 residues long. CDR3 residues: CASSDGAYTEAFF. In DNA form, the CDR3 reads TGTGCCAGCAGCGACGGGGCGTACACTGAAGCTTTCTTT.

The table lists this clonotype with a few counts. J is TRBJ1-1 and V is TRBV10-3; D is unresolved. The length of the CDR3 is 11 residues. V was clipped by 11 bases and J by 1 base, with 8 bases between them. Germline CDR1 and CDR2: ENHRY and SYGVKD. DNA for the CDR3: TGTGCCGCCAGAGCGAACACTGAAGCTTTCTTT. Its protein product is CAARANTEAFF.

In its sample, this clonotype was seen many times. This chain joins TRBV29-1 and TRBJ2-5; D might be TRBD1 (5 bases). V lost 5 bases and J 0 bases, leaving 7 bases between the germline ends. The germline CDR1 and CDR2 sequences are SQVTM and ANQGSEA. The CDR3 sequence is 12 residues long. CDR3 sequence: CSVQGDQETQYF. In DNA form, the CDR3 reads TGCAGCGTTCAGGGTGACCAAGAGACCCAGTACTTC.

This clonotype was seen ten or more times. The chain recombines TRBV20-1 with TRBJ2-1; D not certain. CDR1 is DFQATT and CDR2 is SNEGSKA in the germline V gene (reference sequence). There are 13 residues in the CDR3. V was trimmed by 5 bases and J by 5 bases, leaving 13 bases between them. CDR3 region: CSAGPLGNNEQFF. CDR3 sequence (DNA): TGCAGTGCTGGCCCGCTAGGCAACAATGAGCAGTTCTTC.

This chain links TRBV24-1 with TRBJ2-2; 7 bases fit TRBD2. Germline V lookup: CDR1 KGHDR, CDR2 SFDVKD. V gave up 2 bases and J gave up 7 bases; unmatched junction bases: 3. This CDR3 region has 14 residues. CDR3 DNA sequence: TGTGCCACCAGTGATTCCTCGGGGGGCGGGGAGCTGTTTTTT. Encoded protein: CATSDSSGGGELFF.

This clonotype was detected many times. The CDR3 here is CASSPYSGRDTQYF. The CDR3, as DNA: TGTGCCAGCAGCCCCTACTCTGGTCGCGATACGCAGTATTTT. V usage is TRBV7-3 and J usage is TRBJ2-3; no clear D gene. The CDR3 covers 14 residues. The germline gives CDR1 SGHTA, CDR2 FQGTGA. V lost 5 bases, J lost 6 bases, and 15 bases lay in between.

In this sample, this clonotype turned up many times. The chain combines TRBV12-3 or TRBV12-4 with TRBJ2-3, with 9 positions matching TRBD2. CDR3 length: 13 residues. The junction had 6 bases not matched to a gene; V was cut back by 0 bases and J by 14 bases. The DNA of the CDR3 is TGTGCCAGCAGTTTAGCAGCCGGGACTAGCCGGTATTTT. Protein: CASSLAAGTSRYF.

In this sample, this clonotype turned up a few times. CDR3: CASSLDGPDSYEQYF. DNA for the CDR3: TGCGCCAGCAGCTTGGACGGGCCGGACAGCTACGAGCAGTACTTC. The V call is TRBV5-1, the J call TRBJ2-7, with D possibly TRBD1 on 6 matching bases. The germline V and J ends were trimmed by 0 bases and 3 bases, with 13 bases remaining between them. CDR3 length: 15 residues. From germline, CDR1 is SGHRS and CDR2 YFSETQ.

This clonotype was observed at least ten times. CDR3 coding DNA: TGTGCCAGCAGTTTGGGGACTTCGGGTGAGCAGTTCTTC. Protein product: CASSLGTSGEQFF. The rearrangement links TRBV28 to TRBJ2-1; D is possibly TRBD2 (6 bases). The length of the CDR3 is 13 residues. Germline loops: CDR1 MDHEN, CDR2 SYDVKM. Trimming removed 3 bases from V and 9 bases from J, with 12 bases in between.

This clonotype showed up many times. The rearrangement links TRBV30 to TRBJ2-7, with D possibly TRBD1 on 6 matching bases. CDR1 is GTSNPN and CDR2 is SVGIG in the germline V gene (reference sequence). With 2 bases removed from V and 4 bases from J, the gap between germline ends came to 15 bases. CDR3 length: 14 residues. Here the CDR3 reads CAWSRGNGLYEQYF. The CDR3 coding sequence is TGTGCCTGGAGTAGGGGGAACGGGTTGTACGAGCAGTACTTC.

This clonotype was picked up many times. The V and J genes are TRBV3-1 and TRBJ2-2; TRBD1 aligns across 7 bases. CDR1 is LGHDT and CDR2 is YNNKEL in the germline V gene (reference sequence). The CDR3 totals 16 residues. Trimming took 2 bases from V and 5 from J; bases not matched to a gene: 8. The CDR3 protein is CASSQSLTGRTGELFF. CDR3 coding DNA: TGTGCCAGCAGCCAAAGCCTGACAGGGCGGACCGGGGAGCTGTTTTTT.